The 29 T cell receptor beta chains below come from one sample, sequenced in a study of regulatory T cells in long-lasting Graves disease. The TCR beta library used iRepertoire HTBI primers with Arm-PCR amplification of CDR3. TCRdb reprocessed the multiplex PCR reads via MiXCR and lists one record per CDR3 protein. This table holds 350,000 to 500,000 distinct CDR3 sequences, about 15% found once. Time point specified: newly diagnosed GD, antithyroid drugs for less than 3 months. PBMC-extracted RNA yielded the TCR library. The same data also went into a second study, on T cells in Graves' hyperthyroidism and ophthalmopathy.

The sample was peripheral blood mononuclear cells (PBMCs), taken at new diagnosis, from a patient treated with antithyroid drugs. Every receptor here comes from a woman between 45 and 60 years old with Graves disease.

The sample holds one count of this clonotype. The chain recombines TRBV27 with TRBJ2-7; D is possibly TRBD2 (6 bases). Germline lookup yields CDR1 MNHEY and CDR2 SMNVEV (reference sequence). This CDR3 comprises 13 residues. V lost 6 bases, J lost 7 bases, and 16 bases lay in between. CDR3 bases: TGTGCCAGCAGCCTGGAGGGCCGCGGGGAGCAGTACTTC. This translates into CASSLEGRGEQYF.

This clonotype has at least ten counts. The V and J genes are TRBV28 and TRBJ1-5; perhaps TRBD1 as D (6 bases). Germline V CDR1 and CDR2: MDHEN, SYDVKM. V was cut by 4 bases and J by 0 bases, with 16 bases left in between. CDR3 size: 17 residues. The CDR3 is CASSSGTRTYSNQPQHF. The DNA for the CDR3 is TGTGCCAGCAGTTCCGGGACACGAACTTATAGCAATCAGCCCCAGCATTTT.

This clonotype was found many times. The chain couples TRBV20-1 to TRBJ2-3; 7 bases fit TRBD2. The germline V gene encodes CDR1 DFQATT and CDR2 SNEGSKA (reference sequence). The V and J ends lost 2 bases and 1 base, in that order; junction bases with no gene match: 9. The CDR3 length is 16 residues. The chain's CDR3 is CSARLSGRGGTDTQYF. CDR3 nucleotide sequence: TGCAGTGCTAGATTGTCAGGCCGGGGGGGCACAGATACGCAGTATTTT.

The chain employs TRBV7-9 and TRBJ2-1; D remains unclear. The CDR3 length is 12 residues. The V and J ends lost 5 bases and 4 bases respectively, with 6 bases between them. Germline lookup yields CDR1 SEHNR and CDR2 FQNEAQ (reference sequence). For the CDR3, the DNA is TGTGCCAGCAGCGCGACTTACAATGAGCAGTTCTTC. Its protein product is CASSATYNEQFF.

The count of this clonotype is one. The CDR3 DNA reads as TGCAGTGCTAGAGGCACGACAGGGAACACTGAAGCTTTCTTT. It codes for CSARGTTGNTEAFF. The chain links TRBV20-1 to TRBJ1-1; TRBD1 is a possible D gene (6 bases). Germline assignment: CDR1 DFQATT and CDR2 SNEGSKA (reference sequence). Trimming shortened V by 1 base and J by 1 base, and 10 bases separated the two germline ends. CDR3 length: 14 amino acids.

V usage is TRBV7-9 and J usage is TRBJ2-3, with TRBD2 identical over 10 bases. Losses at the gene ends were 0 bases for V and 5 bases for J; bases not matched to a gene: 5. This CDR3 spans 16 amino acids. The germline V gene encodes CDR1 SEHNR and CDR2 FQNEAQ (reference sequence). CDR3 amino acids: CASSLAPLAGVDTQYF. In nucleotides, the CDR3 is TGTGCCAGCAGCTTAGCCCCCCTAGCGGGAGTAGATACGCAGTATTTT.

This clonotype was counted many times. This sequence joins TRBV12-3 or TRBV12-4 and TRBJ2-2, with TRBD1 matching 9 bases. Germline trimming cut 5 bases from V and 6 bases from J; bases unmatched to any gene: 7. The CDR3 is 15 amino acids. Written as DNA, the CDR3 is TGTGCCAGCAGTCCCGGGACAGGGAGGTCCGGGGAGCTGTTTTTT. This gives the protein CASSPGTGRSGELFF.

The chain joins TRBV20-1 to TRBJ2-1, with 9 positions matching TRBD2. There are 15 residues in the CDR3. Germline V CDR1 and CDR2: DFQATT, SNEGSKA (reference sequence). V trimming: 3 bases; J trimming: 4 bases; junction bases outside the gene matches: 7. The CDR3 reads CSASHLAGRYNEQFF. The CDR3 coding sequence is TGCAGTGCTAGTCACCTAGCGGGAAGATACAATGAGCAGTTCTTC.

This clonotype was observed at least ten times. The genes are TRBV28 and TRBJ2-3; possible D gene TRBD2, 5 bases. V shed 6 bases and J shed 4 bases, with 23 bases lying between them. The CDR3 runs to 17 residues. The germline V gene encodes CDR1 MDHEN and CDR2 SYDVKM. CDR3 bases: TGTGCCAGCAGCTACACCTTCTATCAAGCGGAACCAGATACGCAGTATTTT. This codes for CASSYTFYQAEPDTQYF. Full variable domain (outside the CDR3, taken from reference TRBV28 and TRBJ2-3): DVKVTQSSRYLVKRTGEKVFLECVQDMDHENMFWYRQDPGLGLRLIYFSYDVKMKEKGDIPEGYSVSREKKERFSLILESASTNQTSMYLCASSYTFYQAEPDTQYFGPGTRLTVL.

On this clonotype: A much bigger clone sits one base away, suggesting this may be a read error. The chain links TRBV2 to TRBJ1-1, with D hard to call. V was trimmed by 3 bases and J by 1 base, leaving 3 bases between them. This CDR3 comprises 12 residues. The germline CDR1 and CDR2 sequences are SNHLY and FYNNEI. The CDR3 DNA reads as TGTGCCAGCAGTGACTGGAACACTGAAGCTTTCTTT. This codes for CASSDWNTEAFF.

V and J are TRBV6-1 and TRBJ2-3; TRBD1 matches at 7 bases. This CDR3 is built from 15 residues. Germline CDR1 MNHNS, CDR2 SASEGT. Losses at the gene ends were 5 bases for V and 1 base for J; bases not matched to a gene: 6. CDR3 DNA: TGTGCCAGCAGTCGAGGGACAGATGGCACAGATACGCAGTATTTT. Translating it yields CASSRGTDGTDTQYF.

In its sample, this clonotype was seen many times. The CDR3 bases are TGTGCCACCAGTGATTCGACTAGCGGGAGTCAGGATGAGCAGTTCTTC. This encodes CATSDSTSGSQDEQFF. This sequence joins TRBV24-1 and TRBJ2-1, with 12 bases identical to TRBD2. V trimming: 2 bases; J trimming: 8 bases; junction bases outside the gene matches: 6. The CDR3 extends over 16 amino acids. The germline V gene has CDR1 KGHDR and CDR2 SFDVKD.

The table lists this clonotype with many counts. The chain uses TRBV2 and TRBJ2-5, with unresolved D. Germline values: CDR1 SNHLY, CDR2 FYNNEI. Trimming removed 6 bases from V and 4 bases from J, with 6 bases in between. The length of the CDR3 is 11 residues. The CDR3 is CASREIETQYF. The DNA for the CDR3 is TGTGCCAGCAGGGAAATAGAGACCCAGTACTTC.

The V call is TRBV12-3 or TRBV12-4, the J call TRBJ1-5; 12 positions agree with TRBD1. There are 17 residues in the CDR3. Germline trimming cut 7 bases from V and 3 bases from J; bases unmatched to any gene: 10. This CDR3 is CASTAGTGGAVNQPQHF. The CDR3 bases are TGTGCCAGCACCGCCGGGACAGGGGGCGCGGTCAATCAGCCCCAGCATTTT.

As for this clonotype: With only one base between it and a far larger clone, this is likely a read error. The chain employs TRBV13 and TRBJ2-4; TRBD2 aligns across 11 bases. The germline V gene encodes CDR1 PRHDT and CDR2 FYEKMQ (reference sequence). The CDR3 runs 17 residues. V was pared by 0 bases and J by 13 bases, with 14 bases of the junction left unmatched. In DNA, the CDR3 is TGTGCCAGCAGCTTAGGCCTAGCGGGGGGCTCCTACAATGAGCAGTACTTC. Protein product: CASSLGLAGGSYNEQYF.

This clonotype showed up many times. V is TRBV9 and J is TRBJ2-7; TRBD1 aligns across 9 bases. The CDR3 is 14 amino acids. J gave up 2 bases and V 3 bases, and 3 bases lay outside the gene matches. Germline values: CDR1 SGDLS, CDR2 YYNGEE. As DNA, the CDR3 is TGTGCCAGCAGCGGCGGGACAGGGACCTACGAGCAGTACTTC. This encodes CASSGGTGTYEQYF.

Many counts were recorded for this clonotype. The genes are TRBV2 and TRBJ2-1; TRBD2 matches at 8 bases. Germline CDR1 is SNHLY and CDR2 is FYNNEI. After removal of 6 bases from V and 3 bases from J, the junction contained 19 bases not matched to a gene. The CDR3 is made up of 19 amino acids. The chain's CDR3 is CASSAAGTRVFSVYNEQFF. In DNA, the CDR3 is TGTGCCAGCAGCGCCGCCGGGACTAGGGTATTCTCGGTCTACAATGAGCAGTTCTTC.

This clonotype was observed many times. V is TRBV2 and J is TRBJ2-1; 7 bases are shared with TRBD2. Germline CDR1 is SNHLY and CDR2 is FYNNEI. J lost 5 bases, V lost 0 bases, and 7 bases had no gene match. CDR3 length: 16 amino acids. The CDR3 protein is CASSEAGGRIDNEQFF. CDR3 sequence (DNA): TGTGCCAGCAGTGAAGCGGGCGGGAGAATTGACAATGAGCAGTTCTTC.

V is TRBV10-3 and J is TRBJ1-2; 10 bases fit TRBD1. The CDR3 contains 15 residues. The V gene's germline CDR1 is ENHRY and CDR2 SYGVKD. The junction had 7 bases not matched to a gene; V was cut back by 5 bases and J by 4 bases. The CDR3 sequence: CAISLGQGPSYGYTF. In DNA, the CDR3 is TGTGCCATCAGTCTGGGACAGGGGCCCTCCTATGGCTACACCTTC.

This clonotype was seen ten or more times. The CDR3 nucleotides read TGTGCCAGCAGGGAAAGAACAGGGGGCGGTCAGCCCCAGCATTTT. Protein sequence: CASRERTGGGQPQHF. This sequence joins TRBV2 and TRBJ1-5; 9 bases fit TRBD1. The CDR3 covers 15 residues. V trimming: 6 bases; J trimming: 6 bases; junction bases outside the gene matches: 9. Germline lookup yields CDR1 SNHLY and CDR2 FYNNEI.

This clonotype was counted at least ten times. The V and J genes are TRBV28 and TRBJ1-5, with a tentative D call TRBD1 (6 bases). Trimming took off 2 bases at V and 2 bases at J, with 10 bases between the two ends. This CDR3 has 15 residues. Germline V CDR1 and CDR2: MDHEN, SYDVKM. The chain's CDR3 is CASSLIRGGNQPQHF. CDR3 nucleotide sequence: TGTGCCAGCAGTTTAATCAGGGGCGGCAATCAGCCCCAGCATTTT.

The CDR3 nucleotides are TGTGCCACCAGTGATTTGCGCGGGTCCGGGGAGACCCAGTACTTC. Residues: CATSDLRGSGETQYF. This chain links TRBV24-1 with TRBJ2-5; TRBD2 might be the D (5 bases). Trimming shortened V by 0 bases and J by 5 bases, and 12 bases separated the two germline ends. Germline CDR1 reads KGHDR; CDR2 reads SFDVKD. There are 15 residues in the CDR3.

This clonotype was observed many times. V and J are TRBV11-3 and TRBJ1-5; D not resolved. V lost 5 bases and J lost 2, with 13 bases in between. The V gene's germline CDR1 is SGHNT and CDR2 YENEEA. The CDR3 has 15 amino acids. CDR3 protein: CASSAKEGGNQPQHF. CDR3 coding DNA: TGTGCCAGCAGCGCTAAGGAAGGCGGCAATCAGCCCCAGCATTTT.

This clonotype was seen a handful of times. The CDR3 DNA follows: TGCAGTGCACGGGACACGGGACTCCTATCCTACGAGCAGTACTTC. This gives the protein CSARDTGLLSYEQYF. V gene TRBV20-1 combines with J gene TRBJ2-7; D assignment may be TRBD1 or TRBD2 (6 bases each). The CDR3 is made up of 15 amino acids. The germline V and J ends were trimmed by 6 bases and 1 base, with 19 bases remaining between them. The V gene's germline CDR1 is DFQATT and CDR2 SNEGSKA (reference sequence).

The chain combines TRBV6-1 with TRBJ1-1; TRBD1 aligns across 8 bases. Germline V gene lookup returns CDR1 MNHNS and CDR2 SASEGT. This CDR3 contains 19 residues. The J segment lost 0 bases and the V segment lost 6 bases, leaving 18 bases of the junction unmatched. In DNA form, the CDR3 reads TGTGCCAGCAGCCGTCCCGGGACAGGATTCACTCCCATGAACACTGAAGCTTTCTTT. The encoded protein is CASSRPGTGFTPMNTEAFF.

This clonotype showed up just a few times. The V call is TRBV20-1, the J call TRBJ2-7; D gene ambiguous. The CDR3 is made up of 14 amino acids. Germline loops: CDR1 DFQATT, CDR2 SNEGSKA (reference sequence). Trimming took 1 base from V and 3 from J, leaving 13 bases between them. CDR3 sequence (DNA): TGCAGTGCTAGAGCCAGGCTAAACAGCTACGAGCAGTACTTC. Protein: CSARARLNSYEQYF.

This clonotype showed up many times. The chain has TRBV28 and TRBJ1-4; the match to TRBD1 covers 7 bases. The V and J ends lost 7 bases and 8 bases, in that order; junction bases with no gene match: 10. The CDR3 length is 14 residues. The germline V gene encodes CDR1 MDHEN and CDR2 SYDVKM. The CDR3 is CASIGGGAREKLFF. The CDR3 DNA reads TGTGCCAGCATCGGAGGGGGCGCGAGGGAAAAACTGTTTTTT. Full variable domain (rest looked up from reference TRBV28 and TRBJ1-4): DVKVTQSSRYLVKRTGEKVFLECVQDMDHENMFWYRQDPGLGLRLIYFSYDVKMKEKGDIPEGYSVSREKKERFSLILESASTNQTSMYLCASIGGGAREKLFFGSGTQLSVL.

This clonotype appeared once. This rearrangement joins TRBV6-1 to TRBJ2-5; 7 nucleotides agree with TRBD2. V shed 5 bases, J shed 1 base, and the junction held 4 bases outside the gene matches. Per the germline V gene, CDR1 is MNHNS and CDR2 is SASEGT. This CDR3 spans 14 amino acids. In nucleotides, the CDR3 is TGTGCCAGCAGTAAGGGACTACTCCAAGAGACCCAGTACTTC. This codes for CASSKGLLQETQYF.

This clonotype was seen repeatedly, ten times or more. This rearrangement joins TRBV7-9 to TRBJ2-2; 8 nucleotides align to TRBD1. CDR3 length: 17 residues. The trim removed 5 bases at V and 5 bases at J, leaving 13 bases unmatched. In germline, CDR1 is SEHNR, CDR2 FQNEAQ (reference sequence). The CDR3 loop reads CASSPLSGQGRTGELFF. The CDR3 coding sequence is TGTGCCAGCAGCCCGCTTTCTGGACAGGGACGGACCGGGGAGCTGTTTTTT.